The T cell receptor (beta chain) described here comes from a study of Graves' ophthalmopathy and Graves' hyperthyroidism. Background on the study: Investigators collected peripheral blood at initial diagnosis, before any treatment was given.

RNA transcripts served as template for amplifying TCR beta CDR3 sequences. The workflow started with a first-round RT-PCR run with HTBI primers and then moved on to a second-round multiplex PCR. One entry per CDR3 protein results from TCRdb running MiXCR on the multiplex PCR reads. The data show about 620,000 distinct CDR3 sequences, 22% seen once. The CDR3 totals 15 residues. The junction had 6 bases not matched to a gene; V was cut back by 5 bases and J by 0 bases. Germline V gene data show CDR1 as PRHDT and CDR2 as FYEKMQ (reference sequence). The gene calls are TRBV13 and TRBJ1-1; 7 nucleotides agree with TRBD1. The TCR was taken from a woman under 30 with stable Graves' hyperthyroidism. Some clones in this sample may be carry-over from other donors' samples. Sequencing was carried out using peripheral blood. In DNA, the CDR3 is TGTGCCAGCAGCACCCCGGGACAGATGAACACTGAAGCTTTCTTT. It yields the protein CASSTPGQMNTEAFF.